This T cell receptor beta chain was captured by sequencing in a study of cytomegalovirus exposure and HLA in healthy donors. Broader study findings: A later analysis reportedly found that, within productive TCRs, an Asian-associated ancestry cluster had fewer N-insertions than the mean observed across the approximately 700 donors. Analysis performed later found roughly 17,000 TCR beta sequences associated with HLA alleles at 0.05 false discovery rate.

Regarding this clone: The antigen is undetermined.

The length of the CDR3 is 13 residues. The V gene end was trimmed by 3 bases and the J gene end by 5 bases; junction bases not matched to a gene: 1. From germline, CDR1 is SEHNR and CDR2 FQNEAQ (reference sequence). The PCR made use of 60 Vbeta and 13 Jbeta primers. Clones were read by immunoSEQ multiplex PCR, and TCRdb kept only the in-frame ones, dropping some. The table shows 120,000 or so clones, with about 11% occurring only once. The source is a woman under 30 in good health and CMV-seropositive. V gene TRBV7-9 combines with J gene TRBJ2-7; 10 bases align to TRBD2. Sequences were obtained from PBMCs. Written as DNA, the CDR3 is TGTGCCAGCAGCTTTCTAGCGGGAGACGAGCAGTACTTC. Its translation: CASSFLAGDEQYF.